The sample holds a few counts of the clone carrying this T cell receptor (beta chain). As yet, its antigen is unknown. The sample originates from a study of PD-L1 blockade in urothelial cancer. Findings of the study overall: Durable-benefit cases showed more tumor-associated blood clone expansion at 3 weeks. Better survival was predicted by below-median pretreatment blood TCR clonality.

Regarding time point: pretreatment peripheral blood. Per-patient samples, pretreatment and on-treatment, numbered 1 to 8. Generated by immunoSEQ multiplex PCR, the TCRdb table keeps only in-frame clones and is missing some. Of roughly 47,000 clones in the sample, 79% were seen once. With 5 bases clipped from V and 7 bases from J, the junction kept 8 bases outside the gene matches. The CDR3 contains 14 residues. Germline V gives CDR1 SGHVS, CDR2 FQNEAQ. This TCR came from a man between 65 and 85 years old with urothelial cancer. The rearrangement joins TRBV7-8 to TRBJ1-1; 9 bases line up with TRBD1. This specimen was PBMCs, taken around atezolizumab (anti-PD-L1) treatment. CDR3 loop: CASSKQGALGEAFF. The CDR3 region has the DNA TGTGCCAGCAGCAAACAGGGGGCGTTGGGTGAAGCTTTCTTT.